These 9 T cell receptor beta chains were sequenced from one sample in a study of shared clonotypes between healthy human individuals. TCRdb's copy holds only in-frame clones and misses some; the assay was immunoSEQ multiplex PCR. The data hold roughly 500,000 clones, with roughly 77% observed a single time. Material for sequencing was PBMCs. These receptors were taken from a woman aged 40-49 years in good health. Some clones in this sample may be carry-over from other donors' samples.

The chain couples TRBV6-1 to TRBJ1-5; 7 bases agree with TRBD1. Trimming cost V 4 bases and J 2 bases; bases outside gene matches: 11. The CDR3 has 17 residues. Looked up from germline, CDR1 is MNHNS and CDR2 is SASEGT. As DNA, the CDR3 is TGTGCCAGCAGTGGCTATCGAGGGGGCGGGGGCAATCAGCCCCAGCATTTT. It codes for CASSGYRGGGGNQPQHF.

This sequence joins TRBV28 and TRBJ1-4; no clear D gene. The CDR3 spans 15 residues. Germline V gene data show CDR1 as MDHEN and CDR2 as SYDVKM. Trimming took 2 bases from V and 4 from J, leaving 11 bases between them. The CDR3 spells CASSLTQTNNEKLFF. The CDR3 nucleotides read TGTGCCAGCAGTTTAACCCAAACCAATAATGAAAAACTGTTTTTT.

This chain uses TRBV7-3 with TRBJ2-1, with 7 bases matching TRBD2. The CDR3 sequence is 16 residues long. Germline assignment: CDR1 SGHTA and CDR2 FQGTGA. The junction had 14 bases not matched to a gene; V was cut back by 2 bases and J by 10 bases. The CDR3: CASSLDPAGARGEQFF. The CDR3 nucleotides read TGTGCCAGCAGCTTAGACCCCGCGGGAGCGAGAGGGGAGCAGTTCTTC. The variable domain in full, completed from reference TRBV7-3 and TRBJ2-1, reads GAGVSQTPSNKVTEKGKYVELRCDPISGHTALYWYRQSLGQGPEFLIYFQGTGAADDSGLPNDRFFAVRPEGSVSTLKIQRTERGDSAVYLCASSLDPAGARGEQFFGPGTRLTVL.

The chain carries TRBV27 and TRBJ1-2; D is perhaps TRBD1 (5 bases). CDR1 and CDR2 (germline): MNHEY, SMNVEV (reference sequence). The CDR3 is 15 residues long. The V and J ends lost 0 bases and 3 bases respectively, with 11 bases between them. The chain's CDR3 is CASSLSPGTHYGYTF. The CDR3 bases are TGTGCCAGCAGTTTATCGCCAGGGACCCACTATGGCTACACCTTC.

This chain uses TRBV5-1 with TRBJ1-2, with a tentative D call TRBD1 (6 bases). Trimming took off 0 bases at V and 5 bases at J, with 20 bases between the two ends. CDR3 length equals 17 residues. CDR1 is SGHRS and CDR2 is YFSETQ in the germline V gene. CDR3 coding DNA: TGCGCCAGCAGCTTGGGTCCGGGCGAGGCCAGGGGATATGGCTACACCTTC. Translated: CASSLGPGEARGYGYTF.

Only a few counts were recorded for this clone. Other nucleotide sequences from this sample produce the same CDR3. The chain is built from TRBV7-9 and TRBJ2-1, with 7 bases fitting TRBD2. The V gene end was trimmed by 0 bases and the J gene end by 5 bases; junction bases not matched to a gene: 4. Germline CDR1 and CDR2: SEHNR and FQNEAQ (reference sequence). This CDR3 has 15 residues. The CDR3 here is CASSLAQAGHNEQFF. The CDR3 bases are TGTGCCAGCAGCTTAGCCCAAGCGGGGCACAATGAGCAGTTCTTC.

The CDR3: CASSPRQLKGIGKLFF. The DNA for the CDR3 is TGCGCCAGCAGTCCGCGACAGCTAAAAGGGATAGGGAAACTGTTTTTT. The chain links TRBV23-1 to TRBJ1-4; possibly TRBD1 for D (5 bases). TRBV23-1 is classed as an ORF, of uncertain function. The CDR3 runs 16 residues. V shed 4 bases and J shed 11 bases, with 23 bases lying between them.

This chain uses TRBV5-1 with TRBJ2-7, with a possible D match to TRBD1 (6 bases). Germline CDR1 is SGHRS and CDR2 is YFSETQ. Trimming pared 0 bases from V and 3 bases from J, leaving 10 bases between. The CDR3 extends over 14 amino acids. For the CDR3, the DNA is TGCGCCAGCAGCTTGGGGGGGCAGAACTACGAGCAGTACTTC. Protein: CASSLGGQNYEQYF. The variable domain in full, with the rest retrieved from reference TRBV5-1 and TRBJ2-7, is KAGVTQTPRYLIKTRGQQVTLSCSPISGHRSVSWYQQTPGQGLQFLFEYFSETQRNKGNFPGRFSGRQFSNSRSEMNVSTLELGDSALYLCASSLGGQNYEQYFGPGTRLTVT.

The CDR3 DNA sequence: TGTGCCAGTACCTACAGGGGGCGAGGGTCTGGGGCCAACGTCCTGACTTTC. Residues: CASTYRGRGSGANVLTF. This sequence joins TRBV19 and TRBJ2-6; the match to TRBD1 covers 9 bases. The CDR3 runs to 17 residues. Trimming removed 7 bases from V and 1 base from J; junction bases left unmatched: 8. Germline CDR1 and CDR2: LNHDA and SQIVND (reference sequence).